Listed below are T cell receptor beta chains from one sample, sequenced in a study of blood T cell repertoires in COVID-19. The protocol was immunoSEQ multiplex PCR, while the TCRdb copy is restricted to in-frame clones and leaves out a portion. The data contain over 400,000 clones, roughly 89% of them seen just once; the ten biggest clones take up over 1.3%. Sample: peripheral blood. The receptor source for this set is a woman in her 30s with active or convalescent COVID-19. Both conserved end residues are part of each CDR3. D genes are given only for firm matches. The listing skips clone size in some rows; elsewhere it reads once, few, many or a size class.

J: TRBJ1-2; D: TRBD1; V: TRBV5-1; size: -; DNA: TGCGCCAGCAGCTTGGACCGGGACAGATATGGCTACACCTTC; CDR3: CASSLDRDRYGYTF
J: TRBJ2-1; D: TRBD2; V: TRBV19; size: -; DNA: TGTGCCAGTAGTCTCCTCCTAGCGGAACCACCCAATGAGCAGTTCTTC; CDR3: CASSLLLAEPPNEQFF
J: TRBJ1-2; D: TRBD1; V: TRBV19; size: once; DNA: TGTGCCGTACTGGGACAGCCTTATGGCTACACCTTC; CDR3: CAVLGQPYGYTF
J: TRBJ2-7; D: TRBD2; V: TRBV4-2; size: once; DNA: TGTGCCAGCAGCCAGGAGCGGGGGGAGTCCTACGAGCAGTACTTC; CDR3: CASSQERGESYEQYF
J: TRBJ2-2; D: TRBD2; V: TRBV5-1; size: -; DNA: TGCGCCAGCGGTATAGCGGGAAGCACCGGGGAGCTGTTTTTT; CDR3: CASGIAGSTGELFF
J: TRBJ2-2; D: TRBD2; V: TRBV27; size: -; DNA: TGTGCCAGCAGTTCCAAGATCCCGACTAGCGGGAGCACCGGGGAGCTGTTTTTT; CDR3: CASSSKIPTSGSTGELFF
J: TRBJ1-1; D: -; V: TRBV27; size: -; DNA: TGTGCCAGCAGTTCCCCCTGGGGCACGAACACTGAAGCTTTCTTT; CDR3: CASSSPWGTNTEAFF
J: TRBJ2-5; D: -; V: TRBV27; size: -; DNA: TGTGCCAGCAGAAGTGGAGGGCCTGGGAAGACCCAGTACTTC; CDR3: CASRSGGPGKTQYF
J: TRBJ1-1; D: -; V: TRBV7-9; size: -; DNA: TGTGCCAGCAGCTCCTTACAGCCCCCGAACACTGAAGCTTTCTTT; CDR3: CASSSLQPPNTEAFF
J: TRBJ2-3; D: TRBD2; V: TRBV27; size: -; DNA: TGTGCCAGCAGTACACTAGCGGCTTACACAGATACGCAGTATTTT; CDR3: CASSTLAAYTDTQYF
J: TRBJ2-5; D: TRBD2; V: TRBV20-1; size: -; DNA: TGCAGTGCTAGTAGGACTAGCGGGATGGAGACCCAGTACTTC; CDR3: CSASRTSGMETQYF
J: TRBJ1-6; D: -; V: TRBV20-1; size: -; DNA: TGCAGTGCTAGTCATGAGGGACTTTCACCCCTCCACTTT; CDR3: CSASHEGLSPLHF
J: TRBJ1-2; D: TRBD1; V: TRBV30; size: -; DNA: TGTGCCTGGAGTACAGGACAGGGGGGAGGCTACACCTTC; CDR3: CAWSTGQGGGYTF
J: TRBJ2-3; D: -; V: TRBV27; size: -; DNA: TGTGCCAGCAGCCACCTCGGGGAAGCTGGCACAGATACGCAGTATTTT; CDR3: CASSHLGEAGTDTQYF
J: TRBJ2-1; D: -; V: TRBV6-4; size: once; DNA: TGTGCCAGCAGTGACGACCCCGGGGAAGGGACACTCAATGAGCAGTTCTTC; CDR3: CASSDDPGEGTLNEQFF
J: TRBJ2-7; D: TRBD2; V: TRBV4-1; size: -; DNA: TGCGCCAGCAGCCCTAAGGCACTAGCGGGGGCGGCTGAGAGCTACGAGCAGTACTTC; CDR3: CASSPKALAGAAESYEQYF
J: TRBJ1-2; D: -; V: TRBV29-1; size: -; DNA: TGCAGCGTTGTGGACAGTAACTATGGCTACACCTTC; CDR3: CSVVDSNYGYTF
J: TRBJ2-1; D: TRBD2; V: TRBV12-3/TRBV12-4; size: -; DNA: TGTGCCAGCAGTTTATATGGGACTAGGGAGCAGTTCTTC; CDR3: CASSLYGTREQFF
J: TRBJ1-2; D: -; V: TRBV5-4; size: -; DNA: TGTGCCAGCAGCTGGGACACGGCACTATATGGCTACACCTTC; CDR3: CASSWDTALYGYTF
J: TRBJ2-1; D: -; V: TRBV24-1; size: -; DNA: TGTGCCACCAGTGACTCCTCGCCTAGTGGGTACAATGAGCAGTTCTTC; CDR3: CATSDSSPSGYNEQFF
J: TRBJ1-4; D: -; V: TRBV6-5; size: -; DNA: TGTGCCAGCAGTTCCGGAGGGCGGCCCGAAAAACTGTTTTTT; CDR3: CASSSGGRPEKLFF
J: TRBJ2-7; D: TRBD2; V: TRBV14; size: -; DNA: TGTGCCAGCAGCCAAGGCTCCAGCGGGGGATCCTACGAGCAGTACTTC; CDR3: CASSQGSSGGSYEQYF
J: TRBJ2-1; D: TRBD1; V: TRBV7-8; size: -; DNA: TGTGCCAGCAGCGAGCGACAGGGCAATGAGCAGTTCTTC; CDR3: CASSERQGNEQFF
J: TRBJ2-4; D: TRBD1; V: TRBV5-5; size: -; DNA: TGTGCCAGCAGCACTGGACAGGGCTTGTTGAACATTCAGTACTTC; CDR3: CASSTGQGLLNIQYF
J: TRBJ2-1; D: -; V: TRBV5-4; size: -; DNA: TGTGCCAGCAGCCCGGAGTTAAGCTCCTACAATGAGCAGTTCTTC; CDR3: CASSPELSSYNEQFF
J: TRBJ2-1; D: -; V: TRBV9; size: -; DNA: TGTGCCAGCAGCGTAGGAGGAGGGAGCTCCTACAATGAGCAGTTCTTC; CDR3: CASSVGGGSSYNEQFF
J: TRBJ1-5; D: -; V: TRBV19; size: -; DNA: TGTGCCAGTAGTATTTTAGATAGCAATCAGCCCCAGCATTTT; CDR3: CASSILDSNQPQHF
J: TRBJ2-7; D: TRBD1; V: TRBV2; size: -; DNA: TGTGCCAGCAGCGGGGACAGCTACTCCTACGAGCAGTACTTC; CDR3: CASSGDSYSYEQYF
J: TRBJ1-2; D: -; V: TRBV28; size: -; DNA: TGTGCCAGCAGTGGGGGCTACTATGGCTACACCTTC; CDR3: CASSGGYYGYTF
J: TRBJ1-5; D: -; V: TRBV13; size: -; DNA: TGTGCCAGCAGCTCCACAGGGCGTCCAGGTCAGCCCCAGCATTTT; CDR3: CASSSTGRPGQPQHF
J: TRBJ1-3; D: -; V: TRBV6-6; size: once; DNA: TGTGCCACCCTCGCGCGGGGGTACGGAAACACCATATATTTT; CDR3: CATLARGYGNTIYF
J: TRBJ1-4; D: TRBD1; V: TRBV18; size: -; DNA: TGTGCCAGCTCACCGCCGGGACAGCCAAATGAAAAACTGTTTTTT; CDR3: CASSPPGQPNEKLFF